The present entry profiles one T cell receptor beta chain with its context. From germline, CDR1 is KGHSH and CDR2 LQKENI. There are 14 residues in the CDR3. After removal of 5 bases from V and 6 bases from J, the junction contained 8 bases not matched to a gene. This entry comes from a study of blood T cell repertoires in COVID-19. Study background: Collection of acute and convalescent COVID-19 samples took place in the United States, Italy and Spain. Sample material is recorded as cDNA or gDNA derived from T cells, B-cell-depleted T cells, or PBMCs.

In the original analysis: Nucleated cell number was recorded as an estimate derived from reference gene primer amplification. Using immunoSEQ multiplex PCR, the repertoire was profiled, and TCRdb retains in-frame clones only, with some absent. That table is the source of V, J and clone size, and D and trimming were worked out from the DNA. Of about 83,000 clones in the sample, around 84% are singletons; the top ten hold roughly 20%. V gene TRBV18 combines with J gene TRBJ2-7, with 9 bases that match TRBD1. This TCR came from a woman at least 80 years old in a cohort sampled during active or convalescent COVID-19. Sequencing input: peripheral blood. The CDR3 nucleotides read TGTGCCAGCTCAGGCCGGGACAGGGCCGCCGAGCAGTACTTC. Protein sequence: CASSGRDRAAEQYF.